Here is one T cell receptor beta chain with its context. Its antigen is as yet unknown. This entry belongs to a study of T cell repertoires in cytomegalovirus infection. Study as a whole: Matching HLA type and CMV infection were both indicated by public TCR beta signatures. Notes on the study in general: Dominating the ex vivo response were HLA-C-restricted CMV-specific TCR beta clonotypes. There were carriers of CMV plus the relevant HLA, and cumulative public TCR beta family frequency identified them.

A single record per CDR3 protein comes from TCRdb applying MiXCR to the reads. The sample yields about 190,000 distinct CDR3 sequences, roughly 27% seen once. Sequencing was performed on PBMCs. The sequence was collected from a human donor in good health (CMV status not recorded). Some clones in this sample may be carry-over from other donors' samples.

CDR3: CASVREGNNYGYTF. CDR3 sequence (DNA): TGTGCCAGCGTGAGGGAGGGAAATAACTATGGCTACACCTTC. The chain joins TRBV2 to TRBJ1-2; D is undetermined. Germline V lookup: CDR1 SNHLY, CDR2 FYNNEI. The CDR3 is made up of 14 amino acids. V lost 8 bases and J lost 1, with 14 bases in between.